This T cell receptor beta chain came from a study of breast tumors, draining lymph nodes, adjacent tissues. Study-wide results and limits: Compared with basal-like, luminal-like tumors shared significantly more repertoire with nontumor tissue. Tumor TCR diversity was below lymph nodes but above nontumor tissue. Data only fit, rather than demonstrated, lymph node origin of most tumor T cells. Most tumor T cells seemingly derive from lymph node, then expand in tumor.

TCRdb independently ran MiXCR on the multiplex PCR reads; one entry per CDR3 protein. Among about 180,000 distinct CDR3 sequences, roughly 30% were seen once, and the ten largest hold around 4%. Axillary draining lymph nodes of breast cancer patients supplied the node samples. Germline CDR1 and CDR2: KGHSH and LQKENI. CDR3 length: 15 residues. V was cut by 4 bases and J by 4 bases, with 13 bases left in between. In this sample, this clonotype turned up many times. Its antigen is not identified. The sample was axillary lymph node tissue. V and J are TRBV18 and TRBJ1-4, with a tentative D call TRBD1 (5 bases). The sequence was collected from a female donor with breast cancer. Some clones in this sample may be carry-over from other donors' samples. CDR3 residues: CASSQRGADNEKLFF. The DNA for the CDR3 is TGTGCCAGCTCACAACGAGGGGCGGATAATGAAAAACTGTTTTTT.